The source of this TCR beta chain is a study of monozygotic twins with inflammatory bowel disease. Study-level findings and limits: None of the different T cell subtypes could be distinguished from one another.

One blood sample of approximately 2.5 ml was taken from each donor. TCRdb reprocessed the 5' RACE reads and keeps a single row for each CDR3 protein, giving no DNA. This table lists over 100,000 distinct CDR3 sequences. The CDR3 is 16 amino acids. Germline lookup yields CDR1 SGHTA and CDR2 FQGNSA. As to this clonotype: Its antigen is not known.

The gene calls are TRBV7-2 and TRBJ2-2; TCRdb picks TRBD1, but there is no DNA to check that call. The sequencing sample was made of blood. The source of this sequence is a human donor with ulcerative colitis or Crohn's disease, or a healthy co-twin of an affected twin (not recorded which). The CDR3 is CASSLETGAGTGELFF.